These 17 T cell receptor beta chains share one sample of origin, sequenced in a study of cytomegalovirus exposure and HLA in healthy donors. The PCR made use of 60 Vbeta and 13 Jbeta primers. The data were produced by immunoSEQ multiplex PCR, yet TCRdb's version contains in-frame clones alone and is incomplete. This sample has around 190,000 clones; about 80% occur once, and the top ten carry roughly 14%. Sequencing was carried out using PBMCs. The receptors originated from a woman aged 25 to 39 in good health and CMV-seropositive.

The chain employs TRBV2 and TRBJ2-5; 8 nucleotides line up with TRBD1. The CDR3 spans 15 residues. With V trimmed by 8 bases and J by 5 bases, 13 bases remained unmatched. Looked up from germline, CDR1 is SNHLY and CDR2 is FYNNEI. The CDR3 DNA follows: TGTGCCAGCGGGCCGAGACAGGGGCAAGGGGAGACCCAGTACTTC. Its translation is CASGPRQGQGETQYF.

This chain connects TRBV9 to TRBJ2-3, with TRBD1 matching 7 bases. The CDR3 loop spans 16 amino acids. The ends lost 0 bases at V and 2 bases at J; junction bases unmatched: 6. Germline-derived CDR1 and CDR2 are SGDLS and YYNGEE. CDR3 DNA sequence: TGTGCCAGCAGCGTAGGGGACAGCCTCCCCACAGATACGCAGTATTTT. Amino acid sequence: CASSVGDSLPTDTQYF.

The gene calls are TRBV19 and TRBJ2-3, with D possibly being TRBD2 (6 bases). CDR1 is LNHDA and CDR2 is SQIVND in the germline V gene (reference sequence). Trimming removed 5 bases at V and 5 bases at J, with 17 bases between. This CDR3 is 15 amino acids long. CDR3 sequence: CASSPGVSGVDTQYF. The CDR3 DNA is TGTGCCAGTAGTCCCGGGGTTTCGGGAGTAGATACGCAGTATTTT.

V is TRBV28 and J is TRBJ1-1; 11 positions match TRBD1. CDR3 length equals 14 residues. Germline lookup yields CDR1 MDHEN and CDR2 SYDVKM. Trimming at V came to 4 bases and at J to 7 bases, leaving 5 bases not matched to a gene. CDR3 in amino acids: CASSSGQGAVEAFF. DNA of the CDR3: TGTGCCAGCAGTTCCGGACAGGGGGCCGTTGAAGCTTTCTTT.

The chain recombines TRBV7-3 with TRBJ2-3; D is uncertain. There are 15 residues in the CDR3. The V gene lost 1 base and the J gene lost 0 bases, with 8 bases spanning the gap. Germline V gene sequence: CDR1 SGHTA, CDR2 FQGTGA. The CDR3 is CASSLRGNSTDTQYF. CDR3 nucleotides: TGTGCCAGCAGCTTAAGAGGAAATAGCACAGATACGCAGTATTTT.

This sequence joins TRBV2 and TRBJ1-5; D gene uncertain. Germline V CDR1 and CDR2: SNHLY, FYNNEI. This CDR3 is 16 amino acids long. Trimming left V 4 bases short and J 0 bases short, with 13 bases between. The CDR3 nucleotides are TGTGCCAGCAGTGCGGGAAGGGCGGGTAGCAATCAGCCCCAGCATTTT. This gives the protein CASSAGRAGSNQPQHF.

The chain uses TRBV10-3 and TRBJ1-2, with a weak D call TRBD1 (5 bases). Germline-derived CDR1 and CDR2 are ENHRY and SYGVKD. The CDR3 is made up of 15 amino acids. V was pared by 9 bases and J by 0 bases, with 17 bases between. The CDR3 coding sequence is TGTGCCATAGAGGCAGGGATGGGGTCTAACTATGGCTACACCTTC. This sequence encodes CAIEAGMGSNYGYTF.

The rearrangement joins TRBV2 to TRBJ2-2; TRBD1 aligns across 10 bases. J lost 5 bases, V lost 5 bases, and 8 bases had no gene match. Germline values: CDR1 SNHLY, CDR2 FYNNEI. This CDR3 is 16 amino acids long. The CDR3, as DNA: TGTGCCAGCAGTTCTCCGGGACAGGGGAGAACCGGGGAGCTGTTTTTT. Translated, it gives CASSSPGQGRTGELFF. The full variable domain, rest sourced from reference TRBV2 and TRBJ2-2, is EPEVTQTPSHQVTQMGQEVILRCVPISNHLYFYWYRQILGQKVEFLVSFYNNEISEKSEIFDDQFSVERPDGSNFTLKIRSTKLEDSAMYFCASSSPGQGRTGELFFGEGSRLTVL.

This chain's CDR3 is CASSTSWEGRSPLHF. The CDR3 DNA follows: TGTGCCAGTAGTACTTCTTGGGAGGGACGATCACCCCTCCACTTT. This chain connects TRBV19 to TRBJ1-6, with D perhaps TRBD1 (5 bases). Germline assignment: CDR1 LNHDA and CDR2 SQIVND (reference sequence). There are 15 residues in the CDR3. The V end lost 4 bases, the J end lost 10 bases, and 17 bases lay between the germline ends.

In this sample, this clone turned up a few times. J is TRBJ1-5 and V is TRBV7-8; D uncertain. The V end was cut by 5 bases, the J end by 3 bases, with 14 bases between. Germline V lookup: CDR1 SGHVS, CDR2 FQNEAQ. The CDR3 totals 15 residues. CDR3 loop: CASSPEASNNQPQHF. CDR3 bases: TGTGCCAGCAGCCCAGAGGCGTCGAACAATCAGCCCCAGCATTTT.

The V call is TRBV4-1, the J call TRBJ1-4, with D unclear. The germline V and J ends were trimmed by 1 base and 5 bases, with 11 bases remaining between them. Germline-derived CDR1 and CDR2 are MGHRA and YSYEKL. This CDR3 is built from 15 residues. The CDR3 region is CASSQVPGRNEKLFF. The CDR3 DNA follows: TGCGCCAGCAGCCAAGTTCCGGGGAGAAATGAAAAACTGTTTTTT.

This clone has more than one count but fewer than ten. Other DNA sequences in this specimen translate into the identical CDR3. This sequence joins TRBV6-5 and TRBJ1-1; tentatively, D is TRBD1 (5 bases). Germline V gene data show CDR1 as MNHEY and CDR2 as SVGAGI. This CDR3 comprises 14 residues. With 5 bases removed from V and 1 base from J, the gap between germline ends came to 11 bases. The CDR3 here is CASSGRQGNTEAFF. The CDR3 DNA sequence: TGTGCCAGCAGTGGAAGGCAGGGGAACACTGAAGCTTTCTTT.

This clone was seen just once. The genes are TRBV7-2 and TRBJ2-1; perhaps TRBD1 as D (5 bases). Trimming pared 3 bases from V and 6 bases from J, leaving 12 bases between. CDR3 length: 14 residues. The germline CDR1 and CDR2 sequences are SGHTA and FQGNSA. CDR3 DNA sequence: TGTGCCAGCAGCTTGGACAATGACAGCAATGAGCAGTTCTTC. Translation: CASSLDNDSNEQFF.

The rearrangement joins TRBV6-5 to TRBJ1-4; D is possibly TRBD1 (5 bases). The CDR3 totals 14 residues. Germline V gene data show CDR1 as MNHEY and CDR2 as SVGAGI. Trimming took 4 bases from V and 7 from J, leaving 13 bases between them. The CDR3 coding sequence is TGTGCCAGCAGTTCAGGGTCGACCCCTGAAAAACTGTTTTTT. It codes for CASSSGSTPEKLFF.

The chain links TRBV27 to TRBJ1-3; D is undetermined. CDR1 MNHEY and CDR2 SMNVEV come from the germline V gene (reference sequence). CDR3 size: 13 residues. The V end lost 4 bases, the J end lost 1 base, and 5 bases lay between the germline ends. The CDR3 bases are TGTGCCAGCAGTTCCTCGTCTGGAAACACCATATATTTT. This translates into CASSSSSGNTIYF.

The gene calls are TRBV6-5 and TRBJ1-2; the D is unclear. The CDR3 totals 13 residues. V shed 6 bases and J shed 6 bases, with 14 bases lying between them. Germline V lookup: CDR1 MNHEY, CDR2 SVGAGI. CDR3 sequence reads: CASSPGRWDGYTF. The CDR3 DNA is TGTGCCAGCAGCCCGGGGAGGTGGGATGGCTACACCTTC.

The chain is built from TRBV4-3 and TRBJ2-7; TRBD2 is a possible D gene (6 bases). The germline gives CDR1 LGHNA, CDR2 YSLEER. The CDR3 runs to 14 residues. Trimming cost V 4 bases and J 7 bases, with 17 bases left between them. Here the CDR3 reads CASSPGREPNEQYF. CDR3 in DNA: TGCGCCAGCAGCCCTGGGCGGGAACCAAATGAGCAGTACTTC.